This T cell receptor (beta chain) was obtained from a study of T-cell memory formation after mild COVID-19. Turning to the study itself: Largely, TCR clusters stayed within a single donor. Study outcomes and limitations: Detection of some responders pre-infection suggested pre-existing cross-reactive memory T cells participated. Contracting CD4+ clones were located mainly in CM and EM, and CD8+ clones in EMRA.

It was 5'RACE with constant-segment primers that produced the TCR alpha and TCR beta cDNA libraries, which carried sample barcodes and UMIs. TCRdb reprocessed the 5' RACE reads via MiXCR and lists one record per CDR3 protein. This table has under 700,000 distinct CDR3 sequences, about a fifth appearing once. This clonotype came up a few times. Its specificity is not known. The source is an adult woman who had mild COVID-19 (a few samples of this study predate the infection). Cell type and time point are not known. Sequences were obtained from PBMCs or a T cell subset sorted from them (not recorded which).

CDR3 protein: CASSAGQGTAQYF. DNA for the CDR3: TGCGCCAGCAGCGCCGGACAGGGGACCGCGCAGTATTTT. The chain uses TRBV5-1 and TRBJ2-3; 9 bases match TRBD1. Trimming at V came to 4 bases and at J to 10 bases, leaving 7 bases not matched to a gene. The CDR3 is made up of 13 amino acids. Germline V gene sequence: CDR1 SGHRS, CDR2 YFSETQ.